A single sample is the source of the 19 T cell receptor beta chains below, sequenced in a study of graft-versus-host responses after intestinal transplantation. These receptors have no known antigen. Assay used: immunoSEQ multiplex PCR; TCRdb lists only in-frame clones, some missing. The sample records about 130,000 clones, around nine tenths being singletons. Sequencing used unstimulated CD4+ T cells sorted from spleen or lymph node cells, obtained before intestinal transplant. These receptors were obtained from a human donor who received an intestinal transplant.

V usage is TRBV7-2 and J usage is TRBJ1-5, with D perhaps matching TRBD1 (6 bases). The germline V and J ends were trimmed by 0 bases and 6 bases, with 12 bases remaining between them. The CDR3 totals 15 residues. Germline CDR1 SGHTA, CDR2 FQGNSA. This CDR3 reads CASSLAGAGVQPQHF. CDR3 bases: TGTGCCAGCAGCTTAGCAGGGGCAGGGGTTCAGCCCCAGCATTTT.

The chain joins TRBV5-1 to TRBJ1-4; D ambiguous. Germline-derived CDR1 and CDR2 are SGHRS and YFSETQ. The CDR3 runs to 14 residues. Trimming removed 4 bases from V and 5 bases from J, with 12 bases in between. CDR3 DNA sequence: TGCGCCAGCAGCCCCAACGCCCAGAATGAAAAACTGTTTTTT. Encoded protein: CASSPNAQNEKLFF. Together with reference TRBV5-1 and TRBJ1-4, the CDR3 gives the full variable domain: KAGVTQTPRYLIKTRGQQVTLSCSPISGHRSVSWYQQTPGQGLQFLFEYFSETQRNKGNFPGRFSGRQFSNSRSEMNVSTLELGDSALYLCASSPNAQNEKLFFGSGTQLSVL.

The V and J genes are TRBV5-1 and TRBJ1-5; the D is unclear. Germline-derived CDR1 and CDR2 are SGHRS and YFSETQ. Trimming removed 4 bases from V and 7 bases from J, with 18 bases in between. The CDR3 covers 15 residues. The DNA of the CDR3 is TGCGCCAGCAGCCCAGGACCATATACTGGGCAGCCCCAGCATTTT. The encoded protein is CASSPGPYTGQPQHF.

The rearrangement links TRBV5-1 to TRBJ2-1; TRBD1 agrees at 7 bases. This CDR3 spans 14 amino acids. The trim removed 0 bases at V and 8 bases at J, leaving 5 bases unmatched. CDR1 is SGHRS and CDR2 is YFSETQ in the germline V gene. CDR3: CASSLDRGGDEQFF. The DNA for the CDR3 is TGCGCCAGCAGCTTGGACCGAGGGGGCGATGAGCAGTTCTTC.

The chain employs TRBV5-8 and TRBJ2-7; no clear D gene. The V and J ends lost 1 base and 4 bases respectively, with 6 bases between them. The CDR3 has 12 residues. Per germline, CDR1 SGHTS and CDR2 YDEGEE. CDR3 protein: CASSLLGYEQYF. Written as DNA, the CDR3 is TGTGCCAGCAGCTTGTTGGGGTACGAGCAGTACTTC.

As concerns this clone: The same CDR3 arises from other DNA sequences in this sample as well. V gene TRBV6-1 combines with J gene TRBJ1-2, with unresolved D. The CDR3 is 10 amino acids. Germline V CDR1 and CDR2: MNHNS, SASEGT. Trimming took off 6 bases at V and 5 bases at J, with 4 bases between the two ends. CDR3 sequence: CASSLYGYTF. The CDR3 DNA reads as TGTGCCAGCAGCCTATATGGCTACACCTTC.

This chain joins TRBV11-2 and TRBJ2-1; 7 bases fit TRBD2. The CDR3 is 15 amino acids. Unmatched junction bases numbered 4, after V lost 2 bases and J lost 3 bases. Per germline, CDR1 SGHAT and CDR2 FQNNGV. DNA of the CDR3: TGTGCCAGCAGCTTATCTAGCGGAGTCTACAATGAGCAGTTCTTC. As protein: CASSLSSGVYNEQFF.

The V call is TRBV5-1, the J call TRBJ1-1; D gene ambiguous. Between the trimmed V and J ends, which lost 8 bases and 0 bases, there was a span of 11 bases. There are 13 residues in the CDR3. CDR1 and CDR2 (germline): SGHRS, YFSETQ. The CDR3 nucleotides read TGCGCCAGTCAGACTGAGATGAACACTGAAGCTTTCTTT. This gives the protein CASQTEMNTEAFF.

This clone has only one observation. J is TRBJ2-5 and V is TRBV9; D remains unclear. The CDR3 consists of 12 residues. V gave up 3 bases and J gave up 9 bases, with 12 bases separating them. From germline, CDR1 is SGDLS and CDR2 YYNGEE. CDR3 in DNA: TGTGCCAGCAGCGCCTACGGCACGGCCCAGTACTTC. Its protein product is CASSAYGTAQYF. Drawing the rest from reference TRBV9 and TRBJ2-5, the complete variable domain is DSGVTQTPKHLITATGQRVTLRCSPRSGDLSVYWYQQSLDQGLQFLIQYYNGEERAKGNILERFSAQQFPDLHSELNLSSLELGDSALYFCASSAYGTAQYFGPGTRLLVL.

The chain couples TRBV29-1 to TRBJ2-3, with TRBD2 matching over 7 bases. Germline values: CDR1 SQVTM, CDR2 ANQGSEA. The CDR3 loop spans 14 amino acids. V dropped 5 bases and J dropped 8; count of bases not matched to a gene: 13. The CDR3 DNA follows: TGCAGCGTTTTTCTAACACTTCCTAGCGGTACGCAGTATTTT. Residues: CSVFLTLPSGTQYF.

The count of this clone is one. V and J are TRBV7-3 and TRBJ2-5, with D possibly being TRBD1 or TRBD2 (5 bases each). CDR1 is SGHTA and CDR2 is FQGTGA in the germline V gene. The CDR3 has 14 residues. V lost 3 bases to trimming and J lost 5 bases, with 13 bases between them. CDR3 in DNA: TGTGCCAGCAGCTTGGGGGACCCTCCCGAGACCCAGTACTTC. Amino acid sequence: CASSLGDPPETQYF. The entire variable domain, with the rest obtained from reference TRBV7-3 and TRBJ2-5, is as follows: GAGVSQTPSNKVTEKGKYVELRCDPISGHTALYWYRQSLGQGPEFLIYFQGTGAADDSGLPNDRFFAVRPEGSVSTLKIQRTERGDSAVYLCASSLGDPPETQYFGPGTRLLVL.

CDR3 sequence reads: CASSLDQGRTQYF. For the CDR3, the DNA is TGTGCCAGCAGCTTAGATCAGGGGAGAACGCAGTATTTT. V gene TRBV7-7 combines with J gene TRBJ2-3, with D possibly TRBD1 on 6 matching bases. Germline CDR1 is SSHAT and CDR2 is FNYEAQ (reference sequence). V lost 1 base to trimming and J lost 9 bases, with 11 bases between them. The CDR3 has 13 residues.

The chain combines TRBV4-1 with TRBJ2-2, with 9 bases that match TRBD1. Per germline, CDR1 MGHRA and CDR2 YSYEKL. The J segment lost 6 bases and the V segment lost 2 bases, leaving 7 bases of the junction unmatched. This CDR3 comprises 16 residues. DNA for the CDR3: TGCGCCAGCAGCCAAATGGGACAGGGTGGCTCCGGGGAGCTGTTTTTT. Its translation: CASSQMGQGGSGELFF.

The V and J genes are TRBV2 and TRBJ2-3; D is possibly TRBD1 (5 bases). Germline V gene lookup returns CDR1 SNHLY and CDR2 FYNNEI. The CDR3 loop spans 14 amino acids. V was pared by 10 bases and J by 2 bases, with 16 bases between. CDR3 residues: CATRRQGNTDTQYF. The DNA for the CDR3 is TGTGCCACCCGCAGGCAGGGAAACACAGATACGCAGTATTTT.

This chain joins TRBV5-1 and TRBJ2-1; D is unresolved. This CDR3 has 16 residues. The ends were cut back, 5 bases at V and 4 bases at J, with 19 bases in the middle. Looked up from germline, CDR1 is SGHRS and CDR2 is YFSETQ. CDR3 protein: CASRISPVPPYNEQFF. CDR3 DNA: TGCGCCAGCAGGATCTCCCCGGTACCTCCATACAATGAGCAGTTCTTC.

CDR3 loop: CASGYREQFF. Here the CDR3 DNA reads TGTGCCAGCGGCTATAGAGAGCAGTTCTTC. The J gene is TRBJ2-1, the V gene TRBV6-1; the D is unclear. This CDR3 spans 10 amino acids. Germline V lookup: CDR1 MNHNS, CDR2 SASEGT. Trimming removed 8 bases from V and 10 bases from J, with 9 bases in between.

J is TRBJ2-1 and V is TRBV11-2; D is possibly TRBD2 (5 bases). The CDR3 consists of 16 residues. Germline CDR1 is SGHAT and CDR2 is FQNNGV. V lost 1 base and J 8 bases, leaving 18 bases between the germline ends. The CDR3 region is CASSLGERRVRDEQFF. Here the CDR3 DNA reads TGTGCCAGCAGCTTAGGGGAGCGAAGGGTCCGCGATGAGCAGTTCTTC.

V usage is TRBV7-2 and J usage is TRBJ2-1; unclear D gene. Trimming pared 3 bases from V and 0 bases from J, leaving 12 bases between. CDR1 is SGHTA, CDR2 FQGNSA, per germline. There are 16 residues in the CDR3. The CDR3 region is CASSFPRLGSYNEQFF. The DNA for the CDR3 is TGTGCCAGCAGCTTCCCCAGACTGGGCTCCTACAATGAGCAGTTCTTC.

This clone was detected only a few times. This chain uses TRBV7-9 with TRBJ1-6; TRBD1 agrees at 9 bases. CDR1 and CDR2 (germline): SEHNR, FQNEAQ (reference sequence). The CDR3 is 14 residues long. V lost 5 bases and J lost 7; bases outside the gene matches: 3. The CDR3 protein is CASSLQGANSPLHF. Written as DNA, the CDR3 is TGTGCCAGCAGCCTACAGGGGGCCAATTCACCCCTCCACTTT.